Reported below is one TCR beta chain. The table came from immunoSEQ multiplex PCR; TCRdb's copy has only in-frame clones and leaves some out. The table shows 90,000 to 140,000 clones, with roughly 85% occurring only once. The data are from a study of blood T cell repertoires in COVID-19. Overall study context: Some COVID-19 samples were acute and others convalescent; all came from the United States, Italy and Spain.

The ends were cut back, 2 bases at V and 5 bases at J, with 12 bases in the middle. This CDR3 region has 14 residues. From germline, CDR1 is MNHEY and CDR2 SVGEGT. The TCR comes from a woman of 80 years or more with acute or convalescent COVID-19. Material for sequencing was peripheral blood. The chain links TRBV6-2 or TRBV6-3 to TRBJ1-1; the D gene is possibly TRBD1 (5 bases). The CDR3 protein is CASSYISGGTEAFF. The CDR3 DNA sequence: TGTGCCAGCAGTTACATTTCGGGGGGTACTGAAGCTTTCTTT.